The source of this T cell receptor (beta chain) is a study of TIL therapy for anti-PD-1-resistant metastatic lung cancer. On the study more broadly: Median patient age was about 56, ranging roughly 35-85 years.

The libraries were made with immunoSEQ v3. Assay used: immunoSEQ multiplex PCR; TCRdb lists only in-frame clones, some missing. This sample has some 32,000 clones; about 70% occur once, and the top ten carry approximately 2.5%. The CDR3 totals 15 residues. V was cut by 1 base and J by 5 bases, with 15 bases left in between. Germline V lookup: CDR1 LNHDA, CDR2 SQIVND (reference sequence). Time point given: pre-treatment sample, taken before nivolumab and TIL therapy. This rearrangement joins TRBV19 to TRBJ2-7; D tentatively fits TRBD1 or TRBD2 (6 bases each). This sample comprised blood, obtained at baseline. This clonotype was obtained from a woman aged 25-85 years with non-small cell lung cancer. CDR3 sequence reads: CASSIGRGALNEQYF. The CDR3 region has the DNA TGTGCCAGTAGTATAGGGAGGGGGGCTCTGAACGAGCAGTACTTC.